A single sample is the source of the 7 T cell receptor beta chains below, sequenced in a study of cytomegalovirus exposure and HLA in healthy donors. The PCR had 60 Vbeta and 13 Jbeta primers. Measured with immunoSEQ multiplex PCR; TCRdb has only the in-frame clones, and not every one. The table has 110,000 to 150,000 clones, around 80% seen once. Specimen: PBMCs. These receptors originate from a woman aged 45-60 years in good health and CMV-seropositive.

V gene TRBV6-5 combines with J gene TRBJ1-3, with 7 bases that match TRBD1. V shed 5 bases and J 4 bases; nucleotides not matched to a gene: 2. This CDR3 spans 13 amino acids. CDR1 is MNHEY, CDR2 SVGAGI, per germline. CDR3 nucleotides: TGTGCCAGCAGTACGACAGGGGGAAACACCATATATTTT. It yields the protein CASSTTGGNTIYF.

V usage is TRBV5-6 and J usage is TRBJ1-4, with 8 bases that match TRBD1. Germline loops: CDR1 SGHDT, CDR2 YYEEEE. V lost 0 bases and J lost 5; bases outside the gene matches: 9. The CDR3 is made up of 17 amino acids. The chain's CDR3 is CASSLGVTGVLNEKLFF. The CDR3, as DNA: TGTGCCAGCAGCTTGGGGGTGACAGGGGTCCTAAATGAAAAACTGTTTTTT.

The V call is TRBV19, the J call TRBJ1-2, with 9 bases identical to TRBD1. The CDR3 length is 14 residues. The V segment lost 6 bases and the J segment 5 bases; nucleotides outside the gene matches: 7. Germline CDR1 is LNHDA and CDR2 is SQIVND (reference sequence). CDR3 nucleotide sequence: TGTGCCAGTAGCCCCGGACAGGGGACATATGGCTACACCTTC. Amino acids: CASSPGQGTYGYTF.

The chain uses TRBV5-1 and TRBJ2-3; 11 nucleotides align to TRBD2. The CDR3 is 16 amino acids. Germline V gene lookup returns CDR1 SGHRS and CDR2 YFSETQ. V gave up 3 bases and J gave up 4 bases; unmatched junction bases: 7. Here the CDR3 DNA reads TGCGCCAGCAGCTCTTTAATTAGCGGGGGGGCAGATACGCAGTATTTT. Protein sequence: CASSSLISGGADTQYF.

The count of this clone is one. V is TRBV5-1 and J is TRBJ2-7; D possibly corresponds to TRBD2 (5 bases). The CDR3 length is 14 residues. The germline gives CDR1 SGHRS, CDR2 YFSETQ. Trimming stripped 7 bases from V and 0 bases from J, with 14 bases between. CDR3 sequence reads: CASCLGGSSYEQYF. DNA for the CDR3: TGCGCCAGCTGCCTAGGAGGCAGCTCCTACGAGCAGTACTTC.

This clone was counted a single time. The CDR3 DNA reads TGCGCCAGCAGCCGGTGGACAGGGGCGAATGAAAAACTGTTTTTT. Amino acid sequence: CASSRWTGANEKLFF. The V gene is TRBV5-1, the J gene TRBJ1-4, with TRBD1 matching over 9 bases. Germline V gene lookup returns CDR1 SGHRS and CDR2 YFSETQ. CDR3 size: 15 residues. The V and J ends lost 4 bases and 5 bases, in that order; junction bases with no gene match: 6. Variable domain in full (rest from reference TRBV5-1 and TRBJ1-4): KAGVTQTPRYLIKTRGQQVTLSCSPISGHRSVSWYQQTPGQGLQFLFEYFSETQRNKGNFPGRFSGRQFSNSRSEMNVSTLELGDSALYLCASSRWTGANEKLFFGSGTQLSVL.

The chain links TRBV5-1 to TRBJ1-4; TRBD1 matches 7 bases. Germline CDR1 is SGHRS and CDR2 is YFSETQ. The CDR3 length is 15 residues. V was clipped by 4 bases and J by 6 bases; unmatched bases: 9. The CDR3, as DNA: TGCGCCAGCAGCACATTAACAGGGGCGGATGAAAAACTGTTTTTT. It translates to CASSTLTGADEKLFF.